One TCR delta chain is described in this entry. TCRdb lists the protein of a much larger clone for this DNA, which differs at residue 10, so this is likely a read error; the protein given here is translated from the DNA itself. TCRdb called clones from the multiplex PCR reads again using CATT. Counted here are approximately 60,000 delta-chain clones, approximately 1.7% occurring once; the ten biggest clones make up over 14%. These data come from a study of γδ T cells in repeated Plasmodium falciparum infection. Whole-study context: Malian gammadelta TCRs were studied during no-transmission periods and across acute malaria episodes.

Bulk repertoires came from Vgamma9/Vdelta2+ or Vdelta2-negative gammadelta T cells flow-sorted from PBMC. Germline V gene data show CDR1 as TSWWSYY and CDR2 as QGS. J gave up 7 bases and V 1 base, and 30 bases lay outside the gene matches. There are 23 residues in the CDR3. The specimen sequenced was gamma-delta T cells from blood. This clonotype originated in a pool of human donors (malaria-infected and uninfected, not separated). J is TRDJ1 and V is TRDV1; 10 nucleotides match TRDD3. DNA of the CDR3: TGTGCTCTTGGGGAACGAGGTAAGGGTTGCCTACGACTGGGGGATTCCAGACCGTGTAAACTCATCTTT. This encodes CALGERGKGCLRLGDSRPCKLIF.